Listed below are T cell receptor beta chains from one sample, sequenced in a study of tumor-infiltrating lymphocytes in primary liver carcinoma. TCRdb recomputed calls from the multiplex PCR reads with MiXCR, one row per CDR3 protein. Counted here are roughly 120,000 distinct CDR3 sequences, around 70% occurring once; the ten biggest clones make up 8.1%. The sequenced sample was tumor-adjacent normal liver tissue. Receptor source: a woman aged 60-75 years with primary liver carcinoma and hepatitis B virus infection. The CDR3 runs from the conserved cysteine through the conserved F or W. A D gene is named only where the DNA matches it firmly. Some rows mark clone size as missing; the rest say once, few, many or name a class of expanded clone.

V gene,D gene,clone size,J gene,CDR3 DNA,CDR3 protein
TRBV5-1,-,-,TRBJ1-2,TGCGCCAGCAGGTCGTACGTGACCTATGACTACACCTTC,CASRSYVTYDYTF
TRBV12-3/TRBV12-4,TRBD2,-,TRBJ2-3,TGTGCCAGCAGGAAGAGAGTAGCGGGGGTCACAGATACGCAGTATTTC,CASRKRVAGVTDTQYF
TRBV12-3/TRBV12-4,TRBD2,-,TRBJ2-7,TGTGCCAGCAGTGTTAGGTCTAGCGGGAGGGCCATCGACGAGCAGTACTTC,CASSVRSSGRAIDEQYF
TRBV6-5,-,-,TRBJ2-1,TGTGCCAGCGGTTACTCCCCTAGCACTAATGAGCAGTTTTTC,CASGYSPSTNEQFF
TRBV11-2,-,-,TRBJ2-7,TGTGCCAGCAGCTTAGATCAACTTGATACCCACAAGCAGTCCTTC,CASSLDQLDTHKQSF
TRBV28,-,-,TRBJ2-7,TGTGCCAGCACCCCTTGTGGAGGTAGCTCCTACGAGCAGTACTTC,CASTPCGGSSYEQYF
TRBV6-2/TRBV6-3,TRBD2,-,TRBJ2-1,TGTGCCAGCAGTTACTCTGCTGGCGGGAGCTTCATTTACAATGAGCAGTTCTTC,CASSYSAGGSFIYNEQFF
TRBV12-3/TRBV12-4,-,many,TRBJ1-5,TGTGCCAGCAGTTTGACGGGGGTGGGAGGGAATCAGCCCCAGCATTTT,CASSLTGVGGNQPQHF
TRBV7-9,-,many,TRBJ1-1,TGTGCCAGCGCGGACAAGGGGGACACTGAAGCTTTCTTT,CASADKGDTEAFF
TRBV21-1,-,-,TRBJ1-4,TGTGCCAGCAGCAAAAAGCAGAGAAGCAATGAAAAACTGTTTTTT,CASSKKQRSNEKLFF
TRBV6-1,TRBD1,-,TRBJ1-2,TGTGCCAGTAGCGAAGGACAGGGGATTGGCAACTATGGCTACACCTTC,CASSEGQGIGNYGYTF